This T cell receptor (beta chain) came from a study of T-cell memory formation after mild COVID-19. UMIs and sample barcodes were carried by the TCR alpha and TCR beta cDNA libraries that 5'RACE produced using constant-segment primers. One entry per CDR3 protein, called by TCRdb with MiXCR from the 5' RACE reads. Altogether a few hundred thousand distinct CDR3 sequences are present, around a sixth being singletons, with the ten largest covering around a fifth. This clonotype was counted only a few times. Its specificity is not known. General observations from the study: Of the contracting clones, CD4+ ones lay mainly in CM and EM, and CD8+ ones in EMRA.

Trimming stripped 0 bases from V and 5 bases from J, with 12 bases between. CDR3 length equals 14 residues. Per germline, CDR1 SGHRS and CDR2 YFSETQ. V is TRBV5-1 and J is TRBJ2-7; D might be TRBD2 (5 bases). This clonotype was sampled from a man aged 18 to 30 who had mild COVID-19 (a few samples of this study predate the infection). Cell type and time point are not known. The sample taken for sequencing was PBMCs or a T cell subset sorted from them (not recorded which). The CDR3 region has the DNA TGCGCCAGCAGCTTGGATCCGGGAAAGGACGAGCAGTACGTC. Its protein product is CASSLDPGKDEQYV.